This T cell receptor beta chain was profiled in a study of OX40 agonist ivuxolimab in advanced cancers. Findings of the study overall: Some of the nonresponding patients also showed low levels of normalized T-cell clonal expansion. Researchers did not determine the expanded peripheral T cells' antigen specificity. Expanded clones were, on average, more numerous in CD8+ T cells than in CD4+. CD4+ and CD8+ blood T cells expanded clonally by week 6 at 0.1 to 3.0 mg/kg.

Regarding this clone: Antigen specificity is unknown.

The protocol was immunoSEQ multiplex PCR, while the TCRdb copy is restricted to in-frame clones and leaves out a portion. The sample yields some 71,000 clones, 84% seen once. Trimming shortened V by 1 base and J by 12 bases, and 21 bases separated the two germline ends. The germline V gene has CDR1 SGHNT and CDR2 YENEEA. This CDR3 has 15 amino acids. Sample: CD4+ or CD8+ T cells sorted from blood, taken in a trial of the OX40 agonist ivuxolimab. The receptor comes from an adult with an advanced solid tumor such as melanoma, head and neck, liver or kidney cancer. The rearrangement links TRBV11-3 to TRBJ1-1; TRBD1 is a possible D gene (6 bases). CDR3 sequence (DNA): TGTGCCAGCAGCTTAGGTACCGGGACACGGCTTTTGACTTTCTTT. Its protein is CASSLGTGTRLLTFF.